This T cell receptor beta chain comes out of a study of shared clonotypes between healthy human individuals. Method: immunoSEQ multiplex PCR; TCRdb's copy keeps in-frame clones and lacks some. Among some 2.3 million clones, 93% were seen once, and the ten largest hold 0.39%. The material sequenced was naive CD4+ T cells from PBMCs. Regarding subset: CD45RA+ positively selected. The clonotype originates from a man younger than 35 in good health. Some clones in this sample may be carry-over from other donors' samples.

The CDR3 DNA sequence: TGTGCCAGCAGCTCCCGGGACAGGAACACTGAAGCTTTCTTT. This encodes CASSSRDRNTEAFF. The chain carries TRBV5-4 and TRBJ1-1; 7 bases align to TRBD1. V was clipped by 3 bases and J by 1 base; unmatched bases: 3. CDR1 SGHNT and CDR2 YYREEE come from the germline V gene (reference sequence). The CDR3 spans 14 residues.